Below, 30 T cell receptor beta chains from the same sample are listed, as sequenced in a study of T cell clones after liver transplantation. Some clones are missing from TCRdb's copy, which holds only in-frame ones; the method was immunoSEQ multiplex PCR. Here the sample spans about 78,000 clones, 75% to 90% being singletons. The material was CD4+ T cells from blood, obtained before liver transplant. Receptor source: a human donor who received a liver transplant.

This sequence joins TRBV29-1 and TRBJ2-1, with TRBD2 as a possible D gene (5 bases). CDR3 size: 12 residues. V lost 7 bases to trimming and J lost 0 bases, with 7 bases between them. CDR1 is SQVTM and CDR2 is ANQGSEA in the germline V gene. CDR3 DNA: TGCAGCGCGGGGATCTCCTACAATGAGCAGTTCTTC. This codes for CSAGISYNEQFF.

The chain combines TRBV6-5 with TRBJ2-5; 8 bases are a match to TRBD2. Germline CDR1 MNHEY, CDR2 SVGAGI. This CDR3 has 12 residues. The junction had 2 bases not matched to a gene; V was cut back by 10 bases and J by 1 base. The DNA of the CDR3 is TGTGCCATCGGGAGGGTCCAAGAGACCCAGTACTTC. Translated, it gives CAIGRVQETQYF.

This chain joins TRBV7-2 and TRBJ1-2; TRBD1 might be the D (6 bases). Looked up from germline, CDR1 is SGHTA and CDR2 is FQGNSA. V was clipped by 3 bases and J by 4 bases, with 12 bases between them. This CDR3 is 14 amino acids long. The DNA for the CDR3 is TGTGCCAGCAGCTTGTCGACAGGACCCTATGGCTACACCTTC. Encoded protein: CASSLSTGPYGYTF.

This chain joins TRBV19 and TRBJ1-1, with D possibly TRBD1 on 6 matching bases. The germline gives CDR1 LNHDA, CDR2 SQIVND (reference sequence). Trimming took off 5 bases at V and 4 bases at J, with 14 bases between the two ends. This CDR3 has 14 amino acids. This CDR3 reads CASSEQGIGTEAFF. CDR3 DNA: TGTGCCAGTAGTGAACAGGGTATAGGCACTGAAGCTTTCTTT.

This clone was counted a single time. V gene TRBV28 combines with J gene TRBJ1-1; D is possibly TRBD1 (6 bases). The CDR3 spans 15 residues. Germline V gene data show CDR1 as MDHEN and CDR2 as SYDVKM. Trimming took 6 bases from V and 0 from J, leaving 14 bases between them. The CDR3 nucleotides read TGTGCCAGCAGCCCCGGGGGGCCGATGAACACTGAAGCTTTCTTT. Residues: CASSPGGPMNTEAFF. The variable domain in full, completed from reference TRBV28 and TRBJ1-1, reads DVKVTQSSRYLVKRTGEKVFLECVQDMDHENMFWYRQDPGLGLRLIYFSYDVKMKEKGDIPEGYSVSREKKERFSLILESASTNQTSMYLCASSPGGPMNTEAFFGQGTRLTVV.

This sequence joins TRBV28 and TRBJ1-5, with 7 bases that match TRBD1. J was trimmed by 6 bases and V by 5 bases; bases with no gene match: 4. The CDR3 consists of 13 residues. Germline assignment: CDR1 MDHEN and CDR2 SYDVKM. This chain's CDR3 is CASSPTGVQPQHF. The CDR3 bases are TGTGCCAGCAGTCCTACAGGGGTTCAGCCCCAGCATTTT.

The chain combines TRBV7-2 with TRBJ1-1; D is unresolved. V was pared by 3 bases and J by 1 base, with 6 bases between. Germline CDR1 SGHTA, CDR2 FQGNSA. The CDR3 consists of 13 residues. CDR3 in DNA: TGTGCCAGCAGCTTGAGAGGGAACACTGAAGCTTTCTTT. Translated: CASSLRGNTEAFF. Complete variable domain (other parts from reference TRBV7-2 and TRBJ1-1): GAGVSQSPSNKVTEKGKDVELRCDPISGHTALYWYRQSLGQGLEFLIYFQGNSAPDKSGLPSDRFSAERTGGSVSTLTIQRTQQEDSAVYLCASSLRGNTEAFFGQGTRLTVV.

This clone was seen a single time. The chain links TRBV7-2 to TRBJ1-1; maybe TRBD1 (5 bases). V was trimmed by 1 base and J by 7 bases, leaving 10 bases between them. This CDR3 is built from 13 residues. Germline CDR1 is SGHTA and CDR2 is FQGNSA. CDR3 DNA: TGTGCCAGCAGCTTAGATGGGAGGGGTGAAGCTTTCTTT. Its protein product is CASSLDGRGEAFF.

The V call is TRBV19, the J call TRBJ2-7; 8 bases are shared with TRBD2. V was pared by 5 bases and J by 5 bases, with 11 bases of the junction left unmatched. The CDR3 sequence is 15 residues long. In germline, CDR1 is LNHDA, CDR2 SQIVND (reference sequence). CDR3 residues: CASSARAGGGDEQYF. For the CDR3, the DNA is TGTGCCAGTAGTGCCCGTGCGGGGGGCGGCGACGAGCAGTACTTC.

The chain carries TRBV25-1 and TRBJ1-1, with TRBD1 as a possible D gene (5 bases). CDR1 and CDR2 from the germline V gene are MGHDK and SYGVNS. This CDR3 is built from 14 residues. V was shortened by 0 bases and J by 4 bases, with 9 bases between the two germline ends. CDR3 nucleotides: TGTGCCAGCAGTGAATACAGGGTTGGCACTGAAGCTTTCTTT. This codes for CASSEYRVGTEAFF.

The V call is TRBV6-6, the J call TRBJ2-7; a weak D match, TRBD2 (6 bases). Trimming removed 2 bases from V and 6 bases from J, with 14 bases in between. This CDR3 region has 14 residues. Germline V lookup: CDR1 MNHNY, CDR2 SVGAGI (reference sequence). The CDR3 DNA sequence: TGTGCCAGCAGTTACGAGAGGGAAGCGGGCGAGCAGTACTTC. This sequence encodes CASSYEREAGEQYF.

The chain employs TRBV7-9 and TRBJ2-7; 7 bases line up with TRBD2. From germline, CDR1 is SEHNR and CDR2 FQNEAQ (reference sequence). The CDR3 covers 16 residues. The junction had 13 bases not matched to a gene; V was cut back by 3 bases and J by 5 bases. This CDR3 is CASSFQAGTEKNEQYF. CDR3 in DNA: TGTGCCAGCAGCTTCCAAGCGGGGACGGAAAAAAACGAGCAGTACTTC.

The gene calls are TRBV18 and TRBJ1-4; 8 bases agree with TRBD1. CDR1 and CDR2 from the germline V gene are KGHSH and LQKENI. V lost 3 bases, J lost 3 bases, and 3 bases stayed unmatched. The CDR3 length is 15 residues. CDR3 DNA: TGTGCCAGCTCACCCGGACAGGGCTCTAATGAAAAACTGTTTTTT. Its protein product is CASSPGQGSNEKLFF.

This clone was detected once. This chain links TRBV12-1 with TRBJ2-1; TRBD2 is taken as the D call from the table, unchecked against the DNA. TRBV12-1 is noted as a pseudogene. The CDR3 sequence is 18 residues long. CDR3 coding DNA: TGTGCCAGCAGCTTCCCGGGACTGAGGCTGGGGTCCTACAATGAGCAGTTCTTC. The encoded protein is CASSFPGLRLGSYNEQFF.

V gene TRBV28 combines with J gene TRBJ2-7, with D tentatively TRBD2 (5 bases). CDR3 size: 15 residues. The germline V and J ends were trimmed by 1 base and 0 bases, with 10 bases remaining between them. Per the germline V gene, CDR1 is MDHEN and CDR2 is SYDVKM. The CDR3 bases are TGTGCCAGCAGTTTATTCCGAGGGCTCTCCTACGAGCAGTACTTC. As protein: CASSLFRGLSYEQYF. The full variable domain, its missing parts supplied by reference TRBV28 and TRBJ2-7, is DVKVTQSSRYLVKRTGEKVFLECVQDMDHENMFWYRQDPGLGLRLIYFSYDVKMKEKGDIPEGYSVSREKKERFSLILESASTNQTSMYLCASSLFRGLSYEQYFGPGTRLTVT.

The rearrangement links TRBV5-1 to TRBJ2-3; 9 nucleotides agree with TRBD2. The CDR3 sequence is 17 residues long. The junction had 9 bases not matched to a gene; V was cut back by 0 bases and J by 4 bases. CDR1 SGHRS and CDR2 YFSETQ come from the germline V gene. CDR3 sequence (DNA): TGCGCCAGCAGCTTGGAGCTAGCGGGATCGGGATCAGATACGCAGTATTTT. Its protein is CASSLELAGSGSDTQYF.

The chain employs TRBV7-9 and TRBJ2-7, with TRBD1 identical over 8 bases. Germline V gives CDR1 SEHNR, CDR2 FQNEAQ (reference sequence). There are 13 residues in the CDR3. The V segment lost 5 bases and the J segment 5 bases; nucleotides outside the gene matches: 5. The CDR3 coding sequence is TGTGCCAGCAGCCTGGGACAGGTCCACGAGCAGTACTTC. Translation: CASSLGQVHEQYF.

The rearrangement joins TRBV5-6 to TRBJ2-3; 8 bases agree with TRBD1. Unmatched junction bases numbered 10, after V lost 4 bases and J lost 6 bases. This CDR3 region has 15 residues. CDR1 is SGHDT and CDR2 is YYEEEE in the germline V gene. The CDR3 region is CASSPRDRRYDTQYF. CDR3 sequence (DNA): TGTGCCAGCAGCCCCCGGGACAGGCGGTACGATACGCAGTATTTT.

The rearrangement joins TRBV30 to TRBJ2-5; D gene ambiguous. Germline V gene sequence: CDR1 GTSNPN, CDR2 SVGIG (reference sequence). The CDR3 sequence is 12 residues long. The V gene lost 0 bases and the J gene lost 3 bases, with 5 bases spanning the gap. The CDR3: CAWSVLKETQYF. In nucleotides, the CDR3 is TGTGCCTGGAGTGTCCTTAAAGAGACCCAGTACTTC.

The rearrangement uses TRBV5-8 and TRBJ1-3, with D possibly being TRBD1 (5 bases). Germline CDR1 and CDR2: SGHTS and YDEGEE. Trimming cost V 2 bases and J 5 bases, with 17 bases left between them. This CDR3 is built from 16 residues. The CDR3 sequence is CASSFGALHQRNTIYF. CDR3 DNA sequence: TGTGCCAGCAGCTTTGGGGCCCTACATCAGAGAAACACCATATATTTT.

This rearrangement joins TRBV10-3 to TRBJ1-1; TRBD1 agrees at 9 bases. The CDR3 runs 15 residues. The junction had 7 bases not matched to a gene; V was cut back by 4 bases and J by 4 bases. Germline lookup yields CDR1 ENHRY and CDR2 SYGVKD. CDR3 sequence reads: CAISGRQGDGTEAFF. CDR3 nucleotide sequence: TGTGCCATCAGTGGTAGACAGGGGGATGGCACTGAAGCTTTCTTT.

J is TRBJ2-1 and V is TRBV15; D unresolved. V lost 0 bases, J lost 2 bases, and 5 bases lay in between. The CDR3 extends over 14 amino acids. Looked up from germline, CDR1 is LNHNV and CDR2 is YYDKDF (reference sequence). CDR3 in amino acids: CATSRDLPYNEQFF. For the CDR3, the DNA is TGTGCCACCAGCAGAGATCTGCCCTACAATGAGCAGTTCTTC. Complete variable domain (other parts from reference TRBV15 and TRBJ2-1): DAMVIQNPRYQVTQFGKPVTLSCSQTLNHNVMYWYQQKSSQAPKLLFHYYDKDFNNEADTPDNFQSRRPNTSFCFLDIRSPGLGDTAMYLCATSRDLPYNEQFFGPGTRLTVL.

This sequence joins TRBV7-3 and TRBJ1-3; D remains ambiguous. Per the germline V gene, CDR1 is SGHTA and CDR2 is FQGTGA. This CDR3 is 13 amino acids long. V lost 0 bases and J lost 4, with 4 bases in between. The DNA for the CDR3 is TGTGCCAGCAGCTTAACGGTGGGAAACACCATATATTTT. Translation: CASSLTVGNTIYF.

The chain employs TRBV5-4 and TRBJ2-2; 7 positions match TRBD2. V lost 4 bases to trimming and J lost 7 bases; unmatched junction nucleotides: 13. Germline lookup yields CDR1 SGHNT and CDR2 YYREEE (reference sequence). The CDR3 consists of 16 residues. The CDR3 reads CASSRLSVGGIGELFF. In DNA, the CDR3 is TGTGCCAGCAGCCGCCTTTCGGTCGGGGGGATCGGGGAGCTGTTTTTT.

Only a few counts were recorded for this clone. The chain combines TRBV5-1 with TRBJ2-7, with TRBD2 matching over 13 bases. The CDR3 is 16 amino acids. J lost 6 bases, V lost 3 bases, and 9 bases had no gene match. The germline CDR1 and CDR2 sequences are SGHRS and YFSETQ. CDR3 in DNA: TGCGCCAGCAGCTACTTCGGACTAGCGGGAGATGGCGAGCAGTACTTC. Its translation is CASSYFGLAGDGEQYF.

This rearrangement joins TRBV5-4 to TRBJ2-3, with D tentatively TRBD2 (6 bases). The CDR3 contains 14 residues. V lost 0 bases and J 4 bases, leaving 9 bases between the germline ends. Per germline, CDR1 SGHNT and CDR2 YYREEE (reference sequence). For the CDR3, the DNA is TGTGCCAGCAGCTTGGTAGGGGAGGCAGATACGCAGTATTTT. Translation: CASSLVGEADTQYF.

J is TRBJ2-7 and V is TRBV19; D remains ambiguous. Per the germline V gene, CDR1 is LNHDA and CDR2 is SQIVND (reference sequence). The V end was cut by 8 bases, the J end by 1 base, with 18 bases between. The CDR3 contains 15 residues. In DNA, the CDR3 is TGTGCCAGTGCTTTGACCGAAAGTTCATCCTACGAGCAGTACTTC. This gives the protein CASALTESSSYEQYF.

The rearrangement links TRBV19 to TRBJ1-2; 7 bases are a match to TRBD1. With V trimmed by 9 bases and J by 6 bases, 7 bases remained unmatched. Germline V gene lookup returns CDR1 LNHDA and CDR2 SQIVND (reference sequence). The CDR3 is 12 residues long. This chain's CDR3 is CASLGTADGYTF. The CDR3 DNA reads as TGTGCCAGCCTAGGGACAGCCGATGGCTACACCTTC.

The CDR3, as DNA: TGTGCCAGCAGCCCTTCCGGGACTTCACACAATGAGCAGTTCTTC. This encodes CASSPSGTSHNEQFF. V usage is TRBV7-2 and J usage is TRBJ2-1; perhaps TRBD2 as D (6 bases). Trimming removed 5 bases at V and 5 bases at J, with 16 bases between. The CDR3 consists of 15 residues. Germline CDR1 reads SGHTA; CDR2 reads FQGNSA. Based on the CDR3 plus reference TRBV7-2 and TRBJ2-1, the full variable domain is GAGVSQSPSNKVTEKGKDVELRCDPISGHTALYWYRQSLGQGLEFLIYFQGNSAPDKSGLPSDRFSAERTGGSVSTLTIQRTQQEDSAVYLCASSPSGTSHNEQFFGPGTRLTVL.

This chain connects TRBV5-4 to TRBJ1-1, with D unclear. Germline V gene sequence: CDR1 SGHNT, CDR2 YYREEE (reference sequence). The CDR3 consists of 14 residues. V was trimmed by 3 bases and J by 1 base, leaving 10 bases between them. This chain's CDR3 is CASSSHSSNTEAFF. In nucleotides, the CDR3 is TGTGCCAGCAGCTCCCATTCCTCGAACACTGAAGCTTTCTTT.